This T cell receptor beta chain was recorded in a study of T cells after yellow fever vaccination. Whole-study results and caveats: Faster peaking, at day 5 versus 15, marked a secondary response that was weaker.

The length of the CDR3 is 14 residues. V was clipped by 7 bases and J by 0 bases, with 14 bases between them. Per the germline V gene, CDR1 is SQVTM and CDR2 is ANQGSEA. This clonotype was seen repeatedly, ten times or more. Its target is not known. TCRdb itself ran the 5' RACE reads through MiXCR, one entry per CDR3 protein. The sample has over 250,000 distinct CDR3 sequences; over 4% are singletons. This clonotype was obtained from a man between 18 and 35 years old who received the YFV17D yellow fever vaccine. The gene calls are TRBV29-1 and TRBJ2-3; the D gene is possibly TRBD1 (5 bases). Sequences were derived from PBMCs, sampled 5 days after the yellow fever booster vaccination. The CDR3 nucleotides are TGCAGCGGTGGTTTACAGGAAAGCACAGATACGCAGTATTTT. This encodes CSGGLQESTDTQYF.